The 27 T cell receptor beta chains below come from one sample, sequenced in a study of blood T cell repertoires in COVID-19 (dated by TCRdb to 2019 to 2021). Library preparation was by the immunoSEQ multiplex PCR assay. In TCRdb, the immuneACCESS table is reduced to in-frame sequences with V and J assigned. These tables do not hold every clone; where another copy was compared, an unresolved V gene accounts for under half, and the others remain unexplained. The sample table records some 290,000 clones; 85% to 90% of these occur just once. Of the sample, around 3.6% falls within the top ten clones. The sample consisted of peripheral blood. Receptor source: a man between 18 and 35 years old with active or convalescent COVID-19.

This sequence joins TRBV14 and TRBJ2-3, with D maybe TRBD1 (5 bases). Germline lookup yields CDR1 SGHDN and CDR2 FVKESK. Between the trimmed V and J ends, which lost 8 bases and 0 bases, there was a span of 9 bases. The CDR3 sequence is 13 residues long. This CDR3 reads CASGASSTDTQYF. CDR3 DNA sequence: TGTGCCAGCGGGGCAAGTAGCACAGATACGCAGTATTTT.

V usage is TRBV18 and J usage is TRBJ1-2; no firm D call. Deletions cut 2 bases from V and 5 bases from J, with 12 bases between. The CDR3 has 14 amino acids. Germline V CDR1 and CDR2: KGHSH, LQKENI. The CDR3 loop is CASSPEAGRYGYTF. The CDR3 nucleotides read TGTGCCAGCTCACCAGAAGCGGGAAGATATGGCTACACCTTC.

The rearrangement uses TRBV21-1 and TRBJ1-2; TRBD1 is the table's D call and was not checked against the DNA. TRBV21-1 is assigned pseudogene status. CDR3 size: 15 residues. In DNA, the CDR3 is TGTGCCAGCAGCAAAATTGTCGGGACAGTCTATGGCTACACCTTC. Translation gives CASSKIVGTVYGYTF.

CDR3 DNA: TGTGCCAGCAGTTTATCCCGGTATGGAGCCTACGAGCAGTACTTC. It specifies CASSLSRYGAYEQYF. This rearrangement joins TRBV27 to TRBJ2-7; D is uncertain. V shed 0 bases and J shed 2 bases, with 11 bases lying between them. The CDR3 is 15 amino acids. Germline-derived CDR1 and CDR2 are MNHEY and SMNVEV (reference sequence).

The rearrangement uses TRBV5-4 and TRBJ2-1; D uncertain. The germline V and J ends were trimmed by 4 bases and 6 bases, with 17 bases remaining between them. This CDR3 contains 15 residues. Germline CDR1 SGHNT, CDR2 YYREEE (reference sequence). This CDR3 reads CASSLNIADTNEQFF. CDR3 DNA: TGTGCCAGCAGCCTTAATATAGCCGATACCAATGAGCAGTTCTTC.

The chain couples TRBV5-1 to TRBJ1-4; D may be TRBD1 (6 bases). The V gene lost 6 bases and the J gene lost 1 base, with 19 bases spanning the gap. This CDR3 region has 17 residues. Looked up from germline, CDR1 is SGHRS and CDR2 is YFSETQ. The CDR3 bases are TGCGCCAGCAAGCCACAGGGAGGGGTCCGAACTAATGAAAAACTGTTTTTT. Amino acids: CASKPQGGVRTNEKLFF. The whole variable domain, filled in from reference TRBV5-1 and TRBJ1-4, reads KAGVTQTPRYLIKTRGQQVTLSCSPISGHRSVSWYQQTPGQGLQFLFEYFSETQRNKGNFPGRFSGRQFSNSRSEMNVSTLELGDSALYLCASKPQGGVRTNEKLFFGSGTQLSVL.

V is TRBV4-2 and J is TRBJ1-2; 7 nucleotides line up with TRBD1. In germline, CDR1 is LGHNA, CDR2 YNFKEQ. The CDR3 is made up of 15 amino acids. Trimming cost V 1 base and J 8 bases; bases outside gene matches: 10. Here the CDR3 DNA reads TGTGCCAGCAGCCAAGCCGCCCGGGACAGTGAAGGCTACACCTTC. Its protein product is CASSQAARDSEGYTF.

The chain combines TRBV21-1 with TRBJ2-7; the DNA was not used to check the table's D call, TRBD2. TRBV21-1 corresponds to a pseudogene. The CDR3 totals 22 residues. CDR3 DNA: TGTGCCAGCAGCATCCTGCGGGAGGGAGGTGGTCCAAGGAGATGTATCCCCATCGAGCAGTACTTC. Protein: CASSILREGGGPRRCIPIEQYF.

The rearrangement joins TRBV6-5 to TRBJ2-3; TRBD2 matches at 10 bases. Germline V gives CDR1 MNHEY, CDR2 SVGAGI. Trimming at V came to 4 bases and at J to 5 bases, leaving 6 bases not matched to a gene. This CDR3 is 15 amino acids long. DNA for the CDR3: TGTGCCAGCAGTTCCTTAGCGGGAGGCGTAGATACGCAGTATTTT. Its protein product is CASSSLAGGVDTQYF.

The chain carries TRBV19 and TRBJ1-5, with 10 bases matching TRBD1. V was clipped by 7 bases and J by 6 bases; unmatched bases: 9. Germline CDR1 is LNHDA and CDR2 is SQIVND (reference sequence). This CDR3 has 15 amino acids. DNA for the CDR3: TGTGCCAGTAAAGGGGGACAGGGGTTGATTCAGCCCCAGCATTTT. The encoded protein is CASKGGQGLIQPQHF.

J is TRBJ2-5 and V is TRBV18; D possibly corresponds to TRBD2 (5 bases). The CDR3 has 13 residues. CDR1 is KGHSH, CDR2 LQKENI, per germline. Trimming took 1 base from V and 8 from J, leaving 11 bases between them. The chain's CDR3 is CASSPLPGETQYF. CDR3 coding DNA: TGTGCCAGCTCACCACTGCCCGGGGAAACCCAGTACTTC.

This chain uses TRBV14 with TRBJ1-2; D is unclear. The germline V and J ends were trimmed by 1 base and 3 bases, with 6 bases remaining between them. This CDR3 has 13 residues. The V gene's germline CDR1 is SGHDN and CDR2 FVKESK. The DNA of the CDR3 is TGTGCCAGCAGCCAAGTTAGTTACTATGGCTACACCTTC. This codes for CASSQVSYYGYTF.

The chain combines TRBV27 with TRBJ1-4; 9 bases are shared with TRBD1. Germline V gene sequence: CDR1 MNHEY, CDR2 SMNVEV (reference sequence). V lost 3 bases, J lost 3 bases, and 23 bases stayed unmatched. The CDR3 runs to 22 residues. CDR3 coding DNA: TGTGCCAGCAGTTTTCGGGGGAGCCTAGGACAGGGGATCTCTGGGGCTAATGAAAAACTGTTTTTT. Translated, it gives CASSFRGSLGQGISGANEKLFF.

In its sample, this clone was seen once. CDR3 loop: CAWSELTGTEAFF. The CDR3 bases are TGTGCCTGGAGTGAACTTACGGGCACTGAAGCTTTCTTT. The chain combines TRBV30 with TRBJ1-1; D is ambiguous. CDR1 is GTSNPN, CDR2 SVGIG, per germline (reference sequence). CDR3 length: 13 amino acids. V dropped 1 base and J dropped 4 bases, with 10 bases sitting between them.

The chain combines TRBV4-1 with TRBJ1-1; the D gene is possibly TRBD1 (6 bases). Germline-derived CDR1 and CDR2 are MGHRA and YSYEKL. The V end was cut by 1 base, the J end by 5 bases, with 14 bases between. This CDR3 is built from 15 residues. The CDR3 DNA follows: TGCGCCAGCAGCCAAGGACGTGGGGGCGGAACTGAAGCTTTCTTT. Translation gives CASSQGRGGGTEAFF.

The V call is TRBV19, the J call TRBJ1-6, with unresolved D. Germline loops: CDR1 LNHDA, CDR2 SQIVND (reference sequence). The CDR3 has 12 residues. The germline V and J ends were trimmed by 7 bases and 9 bases, with 10 bases remaining between them. Here the CDR3 DNA reads TGTGCCAGTACTACCCGTGGTTCACCCCTCCACTTT. Translating gives CASTTRGSPLHF.

V is TRBV14 and J is TRBJ1-4, with D perhaps TRBD1 (5 bases). CDR1 SGHDN and CDR2 FVKESK come from the germline V gene. The CDR3 runs 20 residues. Trimming removed 0 bases at V and 0 bases at J, with 20 bases between. The CDR3, as DNA: TGTGCCAGCAGCCAAGAGGCCCCACAGGTTTCCCCCACAACTAATGAAAAACTGTTTTTT. Its protein product is CASSQEAPQVSPTTNEKLFF.

The sample holds a few counts of this clone. CDR3 loop: CAWSVRDTDGYTF. The CDR3 coding sequence is TGTGCCTGGAGCGTAAGGGACACCGATGGCTACACCTTC. This chain connects TRBV30 to TRBJ1-2; tentative D call: TRBD1 (6 bases). The V end lost 3 bases, the J end lost 6 bases, and 14 bases lay between the germline ends. The CDR3 length is 13 residues. Germline V gene data show CDR1 as GTSNPN and CDR2 as SVGIG (reference sequence). Together with reference TRBV30 and TRBJ1-2, the CDR3 gives the full variable domain: SQTIHQWPATLVQPVGSPLSLECTVEGTSNPNLYWYRQAAGRGLQLLFYSVGIGQISSEVPQNLSASRPQDRQFILSSKKLLLSDSGFYLCAWSVRDTDGYTFGSGTRLTVV.

The V and J genes are TRBV7-6 and TRBJ2-2; D possibly corresponds to TRBD2 (7 bases). Germline V gene sequence: CDR1 SGHVS, CDR2 FNYEAQ. V was pared by 1 base and J by 5 bases, with 14 bases between. The CDR3 runs 16 residues. The CDR3 loop reads CASSLVAGALTGELFF. The CDR3 bases are TGTGCCAGCAGCTTAGTGGCGGGGGCCCTTACCGGGGAGCTGTTTTTT. Variable domain in full (rest from reference TRBV7-6 and TRBJ2-2): GAGVSQSPRYKVTKRGQDVALRCDPISGHVSLYWYRQALGQGPEFLTYFNYEAQQDKSGLPNDRFSAERPEGSISTLTIQRTEQRDSAMYRCASSLVAGALTGELFFGEGSRLTVL.

V is TRBV6-6 and J is TRBJ2-6; TRBD1 agrees at 7 bases. From germline, CDR1 is MNHNY and CDR2 SVGAGI (reference sequence). CDR3 length equals 14 residues. The V segment lost 0 bases and the J segment 11 bases; nucleotides outside the gene matches: 4. The CDR3 DNA is TGTGCCAGCAGTTACTCGACCCAGGGGGACGTCCTGACTTTC. The encoded protein is CASSYSTQGDVLTF.

This clone was seen a few times. The rearrangement uses TRBV29-1 and TRBJ2-7, with 7 bases lining up with TRBD1. Germline V gene sequence: CDR1 SQVTM, CDR2 ANQGSEA. The ends lost 4 bases at V and 0 bases at J; junction bases unmatched: 3. There are 13 residues in the CDR3. CDR3 sequence reads: CSVGAGGSYEQYF. In nucleotides, the CDR3 is TGCAGCGTTGGGGCAGGGGGCTCCTACGAGCAGTACTTC.

Only a few counts were recorded for this clone. The chain is built from TRBV3-1 (or the pseudogene TRBV3-2) and TRBJ1-2; D gene uncertain. CDR1 and CDR2 from the germline V gene are LGHDT and YNNKEL (reference sequence). V dropped 1 base and J dropped 5 bases, with 5 bases sitting between them. The CDR3 is made up of 12 amino acids. CDR3 sequence: CASSQGVYGYTF. The CDR3 bases are TGTGCCAGCAGCCAAGGAGTTTATGGCTACACCTTC.

V usage is TRBV4-1 and J usage is TRBJ2-2; 8 bases are a match to TRBD2. This CDR3 has 16 residues. The ends lost 1 base at V and 5 bases at J; junction bases unmatched: 6. Germline V lookup: CDR1 MGHRA, CDR2 YSYEKL. The CDR3 loop reads CASSQVSLAGTGELFF. DNA for the CDR3: TGCGCCAGCAGCCAAGTTAGCCTAGCGGGTACCGGGGAGCTGTTTTTT.

The chain links TRBV24-1 to TRBJ2-1, with 10 bases identical to TRBD2. The CDR3 loop spans 17 amino acids. Germline V gene data show CDR1 as KGHDR and CDR2 as SFDVKD. V shed 4 bases, J shed 7 bases, and the junction held 12 bases outside the gene matches. The CDR3 nucleotides read TGTGCCACCAGTGAACCGAGCCTAGCGGGAGTCGCTAATGAGCAGTTCTTC. Translating it yields CATSEPSLAGVANEQFF.

In its sample, this clone was seen once. CDR3: CASSEPIAGFPQETQYF. CDR3 coding DNA: TGTGCCAGCAGCGAACCGATAGCGGGTTTCCCGCAAGAGACCCAGTACTTC. V usage is TRBV11-2 and J usage is TRBJ2-5; 7 bases are shared with TRBD2. Trimming cost V 5 bases and J 2 bases; bases outside gene matches: 14. The CDR3 sequence is 17 residues long. CDR1 is SGHAT and CDR2 is FQNNGV in the germline V gene. Looking up the rest from reference TRBV11-2 and TRBJ2-5 gives the full variable domain: EAGVAQSPRYKIIEKRQSVAFWCNPISGHATLYWYQQILGQGPKLLIQFQNNGVVDDSQLPKDRFSAERLKGVDSTLKIQPAKLEDSAVYLCASSEPIAGFPQETQYFGPGTRLLVL.

This chain connects TRBV27 to TRBJ2-3, with 7 bases fitting TRBD2. V shed 6 bases, J shed 6 bases, and the junction held 15 bases outside the gene matches. The germline gives CDR1 MNHEY, CDR2 SMNVEV (reference sequence). The CDR3 covers 16 residues. This chain's CDR3 is CASRQSPWGGMDTQYF. The CDR3 DNA follows: TGTGCCAGCAGACAGTCCCCCTGGGGAGGGATGGATACGCAGTATTTT.

This sequence joins TRBV7-2 and TRBJ1-6; 7 bases match TRBD1. This CDR3 spans 13 amino acids. V gave up 6 bases and J gave up 8 bases; unmatched junction bases: 4. Germline V gene data show CDR1 as SGHTA and CDR2 as FQGNSA. CDR3 in DNA: TGTGCCAGCAGTGTCAGGGGGGATTCACCCCTCCACTTT. Translation gives CASSVRGDSPLHF.